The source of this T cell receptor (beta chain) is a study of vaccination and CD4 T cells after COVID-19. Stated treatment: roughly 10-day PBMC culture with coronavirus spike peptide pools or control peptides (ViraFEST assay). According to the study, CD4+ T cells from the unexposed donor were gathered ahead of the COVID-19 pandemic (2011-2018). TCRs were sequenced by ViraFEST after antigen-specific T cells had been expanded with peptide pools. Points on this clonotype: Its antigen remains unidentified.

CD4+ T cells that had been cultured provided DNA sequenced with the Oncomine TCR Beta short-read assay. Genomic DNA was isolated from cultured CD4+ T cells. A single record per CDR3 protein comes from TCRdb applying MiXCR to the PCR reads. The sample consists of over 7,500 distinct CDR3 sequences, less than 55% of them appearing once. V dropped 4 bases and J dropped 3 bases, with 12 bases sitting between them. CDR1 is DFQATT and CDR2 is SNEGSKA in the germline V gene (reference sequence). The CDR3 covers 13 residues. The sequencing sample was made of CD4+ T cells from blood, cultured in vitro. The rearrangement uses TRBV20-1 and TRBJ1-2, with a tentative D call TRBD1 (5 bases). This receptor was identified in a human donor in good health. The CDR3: CSATPGGDYGYTF. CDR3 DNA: TGCAGTGCTACGCCCGGGGGGGACTATGGCTACACCTTC.